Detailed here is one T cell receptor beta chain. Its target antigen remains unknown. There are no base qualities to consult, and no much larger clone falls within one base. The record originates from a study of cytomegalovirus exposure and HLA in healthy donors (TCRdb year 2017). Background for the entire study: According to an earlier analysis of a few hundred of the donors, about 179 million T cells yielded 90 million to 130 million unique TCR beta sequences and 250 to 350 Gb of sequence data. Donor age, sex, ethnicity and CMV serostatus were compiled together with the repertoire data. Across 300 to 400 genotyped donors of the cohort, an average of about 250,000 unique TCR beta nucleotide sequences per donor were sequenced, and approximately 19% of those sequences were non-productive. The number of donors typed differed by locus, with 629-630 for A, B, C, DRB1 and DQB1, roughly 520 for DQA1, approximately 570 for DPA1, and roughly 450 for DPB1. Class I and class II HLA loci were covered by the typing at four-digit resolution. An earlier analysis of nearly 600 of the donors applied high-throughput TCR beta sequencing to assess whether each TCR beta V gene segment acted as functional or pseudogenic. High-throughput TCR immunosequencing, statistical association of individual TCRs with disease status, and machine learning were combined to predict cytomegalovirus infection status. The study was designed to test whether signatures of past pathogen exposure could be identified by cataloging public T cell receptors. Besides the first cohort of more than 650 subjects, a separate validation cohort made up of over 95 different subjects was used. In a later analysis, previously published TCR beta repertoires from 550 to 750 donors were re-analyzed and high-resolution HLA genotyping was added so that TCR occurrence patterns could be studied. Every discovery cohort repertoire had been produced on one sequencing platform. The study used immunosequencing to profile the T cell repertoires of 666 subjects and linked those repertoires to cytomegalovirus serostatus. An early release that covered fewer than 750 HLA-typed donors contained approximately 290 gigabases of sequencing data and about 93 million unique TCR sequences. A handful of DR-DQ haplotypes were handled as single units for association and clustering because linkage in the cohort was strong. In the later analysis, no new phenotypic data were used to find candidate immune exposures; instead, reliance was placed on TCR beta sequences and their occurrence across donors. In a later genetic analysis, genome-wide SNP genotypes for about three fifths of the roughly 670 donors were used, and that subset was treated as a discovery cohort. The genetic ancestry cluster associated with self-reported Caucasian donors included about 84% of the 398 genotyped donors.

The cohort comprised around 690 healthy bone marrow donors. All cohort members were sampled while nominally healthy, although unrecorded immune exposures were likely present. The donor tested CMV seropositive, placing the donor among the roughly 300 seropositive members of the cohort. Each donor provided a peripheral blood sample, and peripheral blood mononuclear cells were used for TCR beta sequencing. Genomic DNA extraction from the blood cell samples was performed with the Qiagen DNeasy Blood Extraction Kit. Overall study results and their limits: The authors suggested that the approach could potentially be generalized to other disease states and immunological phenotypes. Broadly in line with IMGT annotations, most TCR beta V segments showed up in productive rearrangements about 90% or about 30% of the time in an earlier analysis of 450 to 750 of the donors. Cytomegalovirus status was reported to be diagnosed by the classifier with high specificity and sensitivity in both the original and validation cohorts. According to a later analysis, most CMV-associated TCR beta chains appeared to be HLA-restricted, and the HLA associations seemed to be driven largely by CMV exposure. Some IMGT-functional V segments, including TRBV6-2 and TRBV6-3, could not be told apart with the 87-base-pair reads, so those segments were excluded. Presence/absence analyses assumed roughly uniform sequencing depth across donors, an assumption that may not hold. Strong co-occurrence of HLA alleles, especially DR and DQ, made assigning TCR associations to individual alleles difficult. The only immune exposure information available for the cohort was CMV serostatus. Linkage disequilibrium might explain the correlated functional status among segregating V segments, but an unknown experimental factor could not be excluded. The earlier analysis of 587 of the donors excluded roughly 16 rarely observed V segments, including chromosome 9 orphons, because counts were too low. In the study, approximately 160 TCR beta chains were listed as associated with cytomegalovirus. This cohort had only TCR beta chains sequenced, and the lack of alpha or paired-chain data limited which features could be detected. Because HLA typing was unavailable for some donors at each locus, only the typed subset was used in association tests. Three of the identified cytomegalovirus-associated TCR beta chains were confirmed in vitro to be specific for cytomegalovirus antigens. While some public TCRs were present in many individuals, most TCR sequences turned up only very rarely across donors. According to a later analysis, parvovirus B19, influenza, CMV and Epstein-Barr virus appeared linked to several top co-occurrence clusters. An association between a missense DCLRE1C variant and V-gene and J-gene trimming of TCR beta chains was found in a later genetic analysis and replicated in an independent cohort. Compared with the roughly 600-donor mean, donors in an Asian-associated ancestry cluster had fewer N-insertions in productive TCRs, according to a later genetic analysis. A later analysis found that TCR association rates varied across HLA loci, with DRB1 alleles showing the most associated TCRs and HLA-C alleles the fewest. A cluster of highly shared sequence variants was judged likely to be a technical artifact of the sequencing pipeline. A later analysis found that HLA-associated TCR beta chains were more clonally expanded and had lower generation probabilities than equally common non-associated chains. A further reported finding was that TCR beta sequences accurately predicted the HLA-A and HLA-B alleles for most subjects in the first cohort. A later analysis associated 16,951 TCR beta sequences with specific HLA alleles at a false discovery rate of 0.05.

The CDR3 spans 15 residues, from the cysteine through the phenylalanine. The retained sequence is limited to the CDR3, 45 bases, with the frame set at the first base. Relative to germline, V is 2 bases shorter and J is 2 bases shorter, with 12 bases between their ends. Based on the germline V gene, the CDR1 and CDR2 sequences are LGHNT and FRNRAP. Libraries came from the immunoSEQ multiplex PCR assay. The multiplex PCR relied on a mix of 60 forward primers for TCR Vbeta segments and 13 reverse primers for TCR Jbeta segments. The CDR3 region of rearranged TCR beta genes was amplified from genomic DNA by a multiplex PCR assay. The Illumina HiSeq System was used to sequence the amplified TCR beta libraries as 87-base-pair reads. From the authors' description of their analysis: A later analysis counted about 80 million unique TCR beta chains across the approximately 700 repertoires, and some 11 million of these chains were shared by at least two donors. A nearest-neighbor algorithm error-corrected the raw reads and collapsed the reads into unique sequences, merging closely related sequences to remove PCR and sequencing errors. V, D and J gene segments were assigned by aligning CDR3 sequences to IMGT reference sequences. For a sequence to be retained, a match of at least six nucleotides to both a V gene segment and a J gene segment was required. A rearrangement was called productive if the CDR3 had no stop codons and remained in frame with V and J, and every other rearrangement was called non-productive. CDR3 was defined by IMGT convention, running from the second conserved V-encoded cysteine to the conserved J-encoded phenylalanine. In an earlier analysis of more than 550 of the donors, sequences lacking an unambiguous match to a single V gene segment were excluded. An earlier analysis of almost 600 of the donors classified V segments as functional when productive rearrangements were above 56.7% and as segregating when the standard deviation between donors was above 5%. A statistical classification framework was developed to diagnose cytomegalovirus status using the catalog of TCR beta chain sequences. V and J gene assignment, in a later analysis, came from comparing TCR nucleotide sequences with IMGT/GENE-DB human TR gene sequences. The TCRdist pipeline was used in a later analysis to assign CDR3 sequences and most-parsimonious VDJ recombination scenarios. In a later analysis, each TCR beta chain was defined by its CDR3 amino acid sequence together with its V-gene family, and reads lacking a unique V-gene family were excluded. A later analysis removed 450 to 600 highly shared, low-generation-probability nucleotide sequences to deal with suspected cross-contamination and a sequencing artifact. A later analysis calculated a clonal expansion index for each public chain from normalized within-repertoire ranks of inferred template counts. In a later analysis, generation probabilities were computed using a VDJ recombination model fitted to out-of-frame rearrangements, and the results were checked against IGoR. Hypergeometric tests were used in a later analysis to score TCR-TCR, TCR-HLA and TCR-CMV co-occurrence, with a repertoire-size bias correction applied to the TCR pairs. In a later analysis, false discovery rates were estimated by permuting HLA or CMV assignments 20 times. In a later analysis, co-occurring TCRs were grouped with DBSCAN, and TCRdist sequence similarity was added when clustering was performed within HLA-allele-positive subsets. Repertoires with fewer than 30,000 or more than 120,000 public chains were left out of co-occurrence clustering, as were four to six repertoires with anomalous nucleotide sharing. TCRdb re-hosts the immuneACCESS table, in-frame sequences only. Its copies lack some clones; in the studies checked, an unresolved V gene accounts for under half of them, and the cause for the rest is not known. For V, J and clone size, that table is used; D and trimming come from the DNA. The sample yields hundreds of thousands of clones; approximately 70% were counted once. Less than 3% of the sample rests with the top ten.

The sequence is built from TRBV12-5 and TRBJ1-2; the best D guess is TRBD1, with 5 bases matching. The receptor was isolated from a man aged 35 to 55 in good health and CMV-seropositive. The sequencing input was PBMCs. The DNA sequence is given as TGTGCTAGTGGTTTGCAAGGGGCGGGGAACTATGGCTACACCTTC. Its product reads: CASGLQGAGNYGYTF.